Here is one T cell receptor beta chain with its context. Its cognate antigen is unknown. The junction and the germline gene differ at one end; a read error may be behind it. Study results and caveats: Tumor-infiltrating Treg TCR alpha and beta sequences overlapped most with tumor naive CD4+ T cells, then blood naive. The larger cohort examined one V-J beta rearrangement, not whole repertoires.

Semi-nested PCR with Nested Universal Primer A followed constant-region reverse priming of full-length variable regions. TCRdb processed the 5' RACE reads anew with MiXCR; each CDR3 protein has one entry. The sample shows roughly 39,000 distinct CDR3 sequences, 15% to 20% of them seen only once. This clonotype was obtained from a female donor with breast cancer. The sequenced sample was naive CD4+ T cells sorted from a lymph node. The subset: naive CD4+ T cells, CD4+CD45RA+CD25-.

CDR3 residues: CASSEYGGLVTEALF. Here the CDR3 DNA reads TGTGCCAGCAGTGAATACGGAGGGTTGGTAACTGAAGCTCTCTTT. The gene calls are TRBV25-1 and TRBJ1-1, with D uncertain. The CDR3 sequence is 15 residues long. From germline, CDR1 is MGHDK and CDR2 SYGVNS. The whole variable domain, filled in from reference TRBV25-1 and TRBJ1-1, reads EADIYQTPRYLVIGTGKKITLECSQTMGHDKMYWYQQDPGMELHLIHYSYGVNSTEKGDLSSESTVSRIRTEHFPLTLESARPSHTSQYLCASSEYGGLVTEALFGQGTRLTVV.